One sample yielded the 10 T cell receptor beta chains listed below, sequenced in a study of T-cell reconstitution after alpha-beta-depleted transplantation in children. Preparation of the TCRbeta library used unique molecular identifiers. TCRdb analysed the PCR reads with MiXCR anew, one entry per CDR3 protein. The repertoire holds approximately 99,000 distinct CDR3 sequences, 5% to 8% seen once, with roughly 20% in the top ten. Material: PBMCs, mostly from graft donor cells, obtained 360 days after TCRalphabeta/CD19-depleted stem cell transplant. These receptors originate from a male patient aged 2-10 years who had a stem cell transplant for acute lymphoblastic leukemia, so the T cells may come from the graft donor.

This clonotype was observed at least ten times. The chain joins TRBV6-5 to TRBJ2-3, with D hard to call. CDR3 length: 14 residues. Germline V gene sequence: CDR1 MNHEY, CDR2 SVGAGI. V was trimmed by 2 bases and J by 1 base, leaving 7 bases between them. In nucleotides, the CDR3 is TGTGCCAGCAGTTACGTTAGGGGCACAGATACGCAGTATTTT. This codes for CASSYVRGTDTQYF.

This clonotype was observed at least ten times. V gene TRBV28 combines with J gene TRBJ2-3, with D tentatively TRBD1 (5 bases). The CDR3 is made up of 15 amino acids. CDR1 and CDR2 (germline): MDHEN, SYDVKM. The germline V and J ends were trimmed by 2 bases and 1 base, with 10 bases remaining between them. The CDR3 DNA reads TGTGCCAGCAGTTTAATGGGGCCACGCACAGATACGCAGTATTTT. As protein: CASSLMGPRTDTQYF.

Many counts were recorded for this clonotype. The V call is TRBV4-3, the J call TRBJ2-2; possible D gene TRBD1, 6 bases. Trimming left V 1 base short and J 4 bases short, with 13 bases between. This CDR3 is 16 amino acids long. Looked up from germline, CDR1 is LGHNA and CDR2 is YSLEER. DNA for the CDR3: TGCGCCAGCAGCCAAGGAATGGGGGCGGCCACCGGGGAGCTGTTTTTT. It translates to CASSQGMGAATGELFF.

This clonotype has ten or more counts. This chain joins TRBV5-1 and TRBJ1-1, with D maybe TRBD1 (5 bases). Germline CDR1 reads SGHRS; CDR2 reads YFSETQ. Trimming removed 4 bases from V and 1 base from J, with 17 bases in between. The length of the CDR3 is 16 residues. The CDR3 sequence: CASSPGRGSPNTEAFF. DNA of the CDR3: TGCGCCAGCAGCCCCGGCCGGGGCTCGCCGAACACTGAAGCTTTCTTT.

This clonotype was counted between two and nine times. V is TRBV20-1 and J is TRBJ2-7, with D tentatively TRBD1 (5 bases). The V end lost 5 bases, the J end lost 5 bases, and 10 bases lay between the germline ends. Germline V gene sequence: CDR1 DFQATT, CDR2 SNEGSKA (reference sequence). The CDR3 extends over 11 amino acids. The CDR3 DNA reads TGCAGTGCTCCCTGGGGCGACGAGCAGTACTTC. Amino acid sequence: CSAPWGDEQYF.

This clonotype was detected ten times or more. The CDR3 loop reads CAIRSSSNEQFF. The CDR3 DNA reads TGTGCCATCAGAAGCTCATCCAATGAGCAGTTCTTC. V and J are TRBV10-3 and TRBJ2-1; D not resolved. V lost 6 bases and J 6 bases, leaving 9 bases between the germline ends. The CDR3 is 12 amino acids. Per germline, CDR1 ENHRY and CDR2 SYGVKD.

This clonotype was detected a few times. V usage is TRBV28 and J usage is TRBJ1-6; D perhaps matches TRBD1 (6 bases). Germline CDR1 reads MDHEN; CDR2 reads SYDVKM. Trimming cost V 3 bases and J 8 bases, with 11 bases left between them. The length of the CDR3 is 14 residues. CDR3 amino acids: CASSLGHWDSPLHF. The CDR3 DNA is TGTGCCAGCAGTTTGGGACACTGGGATTCACCCCTCCACTTT.

This clonotype was counted at least ten times. The chain has TRBV27 and TRBJ1-1; D is unresolved. Trimming stripped 8 bases from V and 1 base from J, with 14 bases between. Germline V gives CDR1 MNHEY, CDR2 SMNVEV (reference sequence). The CDR3 consists of 14 residues. The DNA for the CDR3 is TGTGCCAGCCTAAATTCAAGGGCGAACACTGAAGCTTTCTTT. This codes for CASLNSRANTEAFF.

This clonotype was seen a few times. V and J are TRBV7-9 and TRBJ2-1; possibly TRBD2 for D (7 bases). Trimming removed 3 bases at V and 5 bases at J, with 17 bases between. This CDR3 contains 16 residues. CDR1 and CDR2 (germline): SEHNR, FQNEAQ (reference sequence). The CDR3 loop is CASSFFRGLADNEQFF. The DNA of the CDR3 is TGTGCCAGCAGCTTCTTCCGGGGGCTAGCGGACAATGAGCAGTTCTTC.

This clonotype was observed many times. This chain joins TRBV27 and TRBJ2-2; 7 bases align to TRBD2. The CDR3 loop spans 14 amino acids. The germline CDR1 and CDR2 sequences are MNHEY and SMNVEV (reference sequence). V was pared by 5 bases and J by 2 bases, with 2 bases of the junction left unmatched. Written as DNA, the CDR3 is TGTGCCAGCAGTAAGGGACTAAACACCGGGGAGCTGTTTTTT. Its protein product is CASSKGLNTGELFF.